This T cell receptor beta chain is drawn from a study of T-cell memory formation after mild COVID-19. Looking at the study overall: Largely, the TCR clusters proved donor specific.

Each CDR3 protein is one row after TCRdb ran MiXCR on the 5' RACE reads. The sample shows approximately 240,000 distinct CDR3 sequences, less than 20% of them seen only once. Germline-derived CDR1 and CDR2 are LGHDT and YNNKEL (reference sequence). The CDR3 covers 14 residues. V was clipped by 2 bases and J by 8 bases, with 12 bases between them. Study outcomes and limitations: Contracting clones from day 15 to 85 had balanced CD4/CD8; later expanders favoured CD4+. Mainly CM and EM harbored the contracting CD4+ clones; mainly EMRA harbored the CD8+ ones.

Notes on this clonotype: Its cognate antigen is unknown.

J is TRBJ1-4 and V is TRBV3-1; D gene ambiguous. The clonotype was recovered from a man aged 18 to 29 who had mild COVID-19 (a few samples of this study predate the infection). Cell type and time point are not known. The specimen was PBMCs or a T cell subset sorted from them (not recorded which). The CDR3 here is CASSQYQDGEKLFF. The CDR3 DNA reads TGTGCCAGCAGCCAATACCAGGATGGCGAAAAACTGTTTTTT.